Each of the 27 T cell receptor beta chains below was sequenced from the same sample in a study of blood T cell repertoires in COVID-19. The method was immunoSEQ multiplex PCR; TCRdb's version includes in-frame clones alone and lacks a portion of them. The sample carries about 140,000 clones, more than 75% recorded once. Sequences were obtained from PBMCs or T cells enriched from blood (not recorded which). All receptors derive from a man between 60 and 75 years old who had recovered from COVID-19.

The CDR3 sequence: CASSYLQELHPPLHF. The CDR3 DNA follows: TGTGCCAGCAGTTACTTACAGGAACTTCATCCACCCCTCCACTTT. This chain joins TRBV6-5 and TRBJ1-6, with D possibly TRBD1 on 5 matching bases. Trimming took 1 base from V and 11 from J, leaving 15 bases between them. CDR1 is MNHEY and CDR2 is SVGAGI in the germline V gene. This CDR3 spans 15 amino acids.

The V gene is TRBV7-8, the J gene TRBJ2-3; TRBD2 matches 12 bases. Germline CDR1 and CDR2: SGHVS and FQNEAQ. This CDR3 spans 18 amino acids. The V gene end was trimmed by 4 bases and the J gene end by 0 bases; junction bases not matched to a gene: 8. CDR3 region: CASSSSRLAGASTDTQYF. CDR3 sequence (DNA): TGTGCCAGCAGCTCATCGAGACTAGCGGGGGCAAGCACAGATACGCAGTATTTT.

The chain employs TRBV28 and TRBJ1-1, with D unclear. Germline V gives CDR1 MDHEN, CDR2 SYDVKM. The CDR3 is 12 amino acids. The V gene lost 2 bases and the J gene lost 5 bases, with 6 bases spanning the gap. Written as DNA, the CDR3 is TGTGCCAGCAGTTTAGTACAGACTGAAGCTTTCTTT. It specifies CASSLVQTEAFF.

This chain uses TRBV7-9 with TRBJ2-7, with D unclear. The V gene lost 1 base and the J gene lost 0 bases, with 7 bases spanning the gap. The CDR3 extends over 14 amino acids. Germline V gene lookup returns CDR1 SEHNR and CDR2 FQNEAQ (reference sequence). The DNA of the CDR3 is TGTGCCAGCAGCTTAGTTGAGAGCTCCTACGAGCAGTACTTC. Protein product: CASSLVESSYEQYF. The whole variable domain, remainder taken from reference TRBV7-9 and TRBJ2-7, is DTGVSQNPRHKITKRGQNVTFRCDPISEHNRLYWYRQTLGQGPEFLTYFQNEAQLEKSRLLSDRFSAERPKGSFSTLEIQRTEQGDSAMYLCASSLVESSYEQYFGPGTRLTVT.

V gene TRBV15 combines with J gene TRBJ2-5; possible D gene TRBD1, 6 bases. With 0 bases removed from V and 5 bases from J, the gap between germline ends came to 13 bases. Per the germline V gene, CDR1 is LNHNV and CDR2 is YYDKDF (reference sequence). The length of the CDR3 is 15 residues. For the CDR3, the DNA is TGTGCCACCAGCAGAGATGGGACACCCTCGGAGACCCAGTACTTC. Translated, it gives CATSRDGTPSETQYF.

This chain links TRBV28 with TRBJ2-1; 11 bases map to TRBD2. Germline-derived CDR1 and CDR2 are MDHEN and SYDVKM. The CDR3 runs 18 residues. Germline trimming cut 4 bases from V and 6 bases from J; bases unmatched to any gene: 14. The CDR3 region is CASSSNPSLAGAVNEQFF. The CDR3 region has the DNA TGTGCCAGCAGTTCGAACCCCTCACTAGCGGGAGCGGTCAATGAGCAGTTCTTC.

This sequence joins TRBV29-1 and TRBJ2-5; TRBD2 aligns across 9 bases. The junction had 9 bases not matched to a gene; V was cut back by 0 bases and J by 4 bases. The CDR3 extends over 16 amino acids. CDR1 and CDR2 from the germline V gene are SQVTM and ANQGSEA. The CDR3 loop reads CSVEDPSSGMGETQYF. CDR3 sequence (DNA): TGCAGCGTTGAAGATCCCTCTAGCGGGATGGGAGAGACCCAGTACTTC.

The CDR3 loop is CASSSPAGGNYGYTF. The CDR3 nucleotides are TGTGCCAGCAGTTCCCCCGCAGGCGGGAACTATGGCTACACCTTC. The chain carries TRBV28 and TRBJ1-2; D is undetermined. Trimming stripped 4 bases from V and 2 bases from J, with 14 bases between. The CDR3 consists of 15 residues. CDR1 is MDHEN, CDR2 SYDVKM, per germline.

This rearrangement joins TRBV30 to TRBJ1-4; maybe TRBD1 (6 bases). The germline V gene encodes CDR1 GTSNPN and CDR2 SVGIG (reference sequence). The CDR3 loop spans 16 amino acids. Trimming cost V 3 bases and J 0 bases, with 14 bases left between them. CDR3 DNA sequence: TGTGCCTGGAGCCCGCGGACAGATGCAACTAATGAAAAACTGTTTTTT. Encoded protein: CAWSPRTDATNEKLFF.

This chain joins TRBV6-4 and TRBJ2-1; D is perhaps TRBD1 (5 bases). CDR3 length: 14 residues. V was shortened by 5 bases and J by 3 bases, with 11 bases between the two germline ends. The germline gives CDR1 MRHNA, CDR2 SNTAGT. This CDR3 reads CASSSRQNYNEQFF. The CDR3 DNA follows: TGTGCCAGCAGTTCTCGACAGAACTACAATGAGCAGTTCTTC.

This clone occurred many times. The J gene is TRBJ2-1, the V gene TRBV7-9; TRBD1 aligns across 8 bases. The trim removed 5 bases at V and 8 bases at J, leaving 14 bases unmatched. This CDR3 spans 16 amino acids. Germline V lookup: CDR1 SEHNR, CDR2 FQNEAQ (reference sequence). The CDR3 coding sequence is TGTGCCAGCAGCCTTATAGGACAGGGTGTGTCCGATGAGCAGTTCTTC. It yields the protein CASSLIGQGVSDEQFF.

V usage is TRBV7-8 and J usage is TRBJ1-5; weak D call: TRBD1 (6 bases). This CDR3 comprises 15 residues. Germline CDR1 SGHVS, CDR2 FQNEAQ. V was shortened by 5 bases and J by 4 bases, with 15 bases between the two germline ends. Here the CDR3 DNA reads TGTGCCAGCAGCCAAGAGGGCAGGGGAAATCAGCCCCAGCATTTT. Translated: CASSQEGRGNQPQHF.

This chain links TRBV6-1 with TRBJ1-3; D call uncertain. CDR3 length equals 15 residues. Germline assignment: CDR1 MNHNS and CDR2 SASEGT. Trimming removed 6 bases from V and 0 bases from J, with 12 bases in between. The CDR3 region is CASSRAAGSGNTIYF. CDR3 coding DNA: TGTGCCAGCAGCCGGGCAGCGGGCTCTGGAAACACCATATATTTT.

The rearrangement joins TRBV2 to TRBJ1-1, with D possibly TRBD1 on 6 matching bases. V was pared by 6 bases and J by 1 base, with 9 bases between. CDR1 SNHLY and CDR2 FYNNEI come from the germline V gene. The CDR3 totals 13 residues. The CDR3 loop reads CASREQGNTEAFF. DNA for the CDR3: TGTGCCAGCAGGGAACAGGGGAACACTGAAGCTTTCTTT. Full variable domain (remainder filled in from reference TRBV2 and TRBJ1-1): EPEVTQTPSHQVTQMGQEVILRCVPISNHLYFYWYRQILGQKVEFLVSFYNNEISEKSEIFDDQFSVERPDGSNFTLKIRSTKLEDSAMYFCASREQGNTEAFFGQGTRLTVV.

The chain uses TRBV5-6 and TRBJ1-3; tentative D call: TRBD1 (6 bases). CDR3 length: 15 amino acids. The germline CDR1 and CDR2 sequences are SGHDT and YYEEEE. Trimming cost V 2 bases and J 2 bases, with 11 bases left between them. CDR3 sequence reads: CASSLTGPTGNTIYF. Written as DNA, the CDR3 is TGTGCCAGCAGCTTAACAGGGCCTACTGGAAACACCATATATTTT.

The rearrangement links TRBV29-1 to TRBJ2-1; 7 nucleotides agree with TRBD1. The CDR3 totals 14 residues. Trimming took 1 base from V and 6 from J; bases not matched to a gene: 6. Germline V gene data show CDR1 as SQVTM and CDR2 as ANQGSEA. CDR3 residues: CSVEGATGANEQFF. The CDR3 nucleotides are TGCAGCGTTGAAGGGGCCACAGGGGCCAATGAGCAGTTCTTC.

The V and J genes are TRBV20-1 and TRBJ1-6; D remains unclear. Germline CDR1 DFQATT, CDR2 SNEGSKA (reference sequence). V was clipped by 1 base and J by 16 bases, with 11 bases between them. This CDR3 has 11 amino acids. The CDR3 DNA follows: TGCAGTGCTAGAGTGGCTGGAGTTCTCCACTTT. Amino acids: CSARVAGVLHF.

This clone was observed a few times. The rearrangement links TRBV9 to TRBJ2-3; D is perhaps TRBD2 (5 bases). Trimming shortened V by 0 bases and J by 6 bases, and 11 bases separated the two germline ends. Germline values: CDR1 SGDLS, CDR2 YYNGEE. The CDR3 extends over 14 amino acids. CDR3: CASSVDLAADTQYF. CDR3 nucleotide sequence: TGTGCCAGCAGCGTAGATCTAGCTGCGGATACGCAGTATTTT.

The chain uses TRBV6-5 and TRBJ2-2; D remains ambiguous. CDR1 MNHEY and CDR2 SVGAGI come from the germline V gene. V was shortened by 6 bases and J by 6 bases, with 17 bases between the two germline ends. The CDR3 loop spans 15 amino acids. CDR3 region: CASSLGGYRAGELFF. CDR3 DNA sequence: TGTGCCAGCAGCCTAGGTGGCTATCGTGCCGGGGAGCTGTTTTTT.

The CDR3 DNA follows: TGTGCCAGCAGCGACCTTAGCCAGGAGACCCAGTACTTC. This gives the protein CASSDLSQETQYF. The chain is built from TRBV2 and TRBJ2-5; no clear D. CDR3 length: 13 amino acids. Germline assignment: CDR1 SNHLY and CDR2 FYNNEI. The V end was cut by 6 bases, the J end by 5 bases, with 13 bases between.

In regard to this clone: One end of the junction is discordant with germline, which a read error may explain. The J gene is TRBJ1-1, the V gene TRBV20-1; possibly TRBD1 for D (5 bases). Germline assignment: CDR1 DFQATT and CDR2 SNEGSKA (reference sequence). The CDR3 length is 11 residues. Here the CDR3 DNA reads TGCAGTGCTAGAGATAGGTCAGCAGGGATCTTT. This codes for CSARDRSAGIF.

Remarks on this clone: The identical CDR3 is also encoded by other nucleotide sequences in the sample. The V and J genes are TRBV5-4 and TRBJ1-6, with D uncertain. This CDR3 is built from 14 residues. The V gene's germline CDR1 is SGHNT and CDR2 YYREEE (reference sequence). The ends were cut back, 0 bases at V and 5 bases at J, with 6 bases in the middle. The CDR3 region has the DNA TGTGCCAGCAGCTTGGACAGAGATAATTCACCCCTCCACTTT. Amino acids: CASSLDRDNSPLHF. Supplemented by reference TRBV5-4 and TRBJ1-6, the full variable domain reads ETGVTQSPTHLIKTRGQQVTLRCSSQSGHNTVSWYQQALGQGPQFIFQYYREEENGRGNFPPRFSGLQFPNYSSELNVNALELDDSALYLCASSLDRDNSPLHFGNGTRLTVT.

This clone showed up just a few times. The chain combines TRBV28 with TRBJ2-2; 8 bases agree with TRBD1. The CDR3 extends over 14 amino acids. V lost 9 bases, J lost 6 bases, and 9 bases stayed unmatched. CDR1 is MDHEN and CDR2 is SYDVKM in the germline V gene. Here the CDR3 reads CASKGQVGAGELFF. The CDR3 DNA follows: TGTGCCAGTAAGGGACAGGTCGGCGCCGGGGAGCTGTTTTTT.

The CDR3 loop reads CASSQSFRELAVNNEQFF. For the CDR3, the DNA is TGCGCCAGCAGCCAAAGCTTCCGTGAACTAGCGGTTAACAATGAGCAGTTCTTC. The rearrangement uses TRBV4-1 and TRBJ2-1; 8 nucleotides align to TRBD2. The CDR3 has 18 amino acids. V lost 2 bases, J lost 5 bases, and 14 bases stayed unmatched. Per the germline V gene, CDR1 is MGHRA and CDR2 is YSYEKL.

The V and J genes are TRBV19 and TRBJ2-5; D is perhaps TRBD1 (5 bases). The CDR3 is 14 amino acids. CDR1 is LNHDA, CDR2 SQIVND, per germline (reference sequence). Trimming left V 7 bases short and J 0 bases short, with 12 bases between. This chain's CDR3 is CASTDRGDQETQYF. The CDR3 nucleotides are TGTGCCAGTACCGATAGGGGTGACCAAGAGACCCAGTACTTC. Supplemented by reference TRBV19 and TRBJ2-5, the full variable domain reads DGGITQSPKYLFRKEGQNVTLSCEQNLNHDAMYWYRQDPGQGLRLIYYSQIVNDFQKGDIAEGYSVSREKKESFPLTVTSAQKNPTAFYLCASTDRGDQETQYFGPGTRLLVL.

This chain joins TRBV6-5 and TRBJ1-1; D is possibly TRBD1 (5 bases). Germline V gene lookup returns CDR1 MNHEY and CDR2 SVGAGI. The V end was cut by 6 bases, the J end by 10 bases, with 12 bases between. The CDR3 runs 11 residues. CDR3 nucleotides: TGTGCCAGCAGCGACCGACAGCTAGCTTTCTTT. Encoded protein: CASSDRQLAFF.

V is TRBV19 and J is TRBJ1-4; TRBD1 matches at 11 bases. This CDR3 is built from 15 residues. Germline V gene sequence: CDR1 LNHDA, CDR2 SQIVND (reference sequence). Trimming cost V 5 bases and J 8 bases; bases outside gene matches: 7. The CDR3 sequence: CASSAGTGGVEKLFF. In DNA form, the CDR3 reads TGTGCCAGTAGTGCCGGGACAGGGGGAGTGGAAAAACTGTTTTTT.